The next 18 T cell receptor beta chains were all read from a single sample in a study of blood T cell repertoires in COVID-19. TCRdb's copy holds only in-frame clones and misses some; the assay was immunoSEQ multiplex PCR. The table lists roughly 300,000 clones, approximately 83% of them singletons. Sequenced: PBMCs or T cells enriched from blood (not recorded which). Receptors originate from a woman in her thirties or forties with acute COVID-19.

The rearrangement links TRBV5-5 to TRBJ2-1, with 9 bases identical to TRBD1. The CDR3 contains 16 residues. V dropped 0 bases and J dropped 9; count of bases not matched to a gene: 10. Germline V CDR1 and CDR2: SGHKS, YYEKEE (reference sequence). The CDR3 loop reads CASSLGMNRGRIEQFF. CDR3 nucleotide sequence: TGTGCCAGCAGCTTGGGTATGAACAGGGGGCGGATTGAGCAGTTCTTC. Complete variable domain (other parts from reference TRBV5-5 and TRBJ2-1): DAGVTQSPTHLIKTRGQQVTLRCSPISGHKSVSWYQQVLGQGPQFIFQYYEKEERGRGNFPDRFSARQFPNYSSELNVNALLLGDSALYLCASSLGMNRGRIEQFFGPGTRLTVL.

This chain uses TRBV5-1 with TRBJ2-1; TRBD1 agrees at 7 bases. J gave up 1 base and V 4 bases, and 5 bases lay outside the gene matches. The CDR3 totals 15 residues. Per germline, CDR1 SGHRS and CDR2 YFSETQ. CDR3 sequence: CASSLRQGSYNEQFF. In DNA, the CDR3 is TGCGCCAGCAGCCTGCGACAGGGATCCTACAATGAGCAGTTCTTC.

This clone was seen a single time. CDR3 nucleotides: TGTGCCAGCAGTAACCCCGGTCTAGGCAATGAGCAGTTCTTC. Encoded protein: CASSNPGLGNEQFF. The rearrangement links TRBV6-5 to TRBJ2-1; D uncertain. CDR1 and CDR2 (germline): MNHEY, SVGAGI. CDR3 length: 14 residues. The V end lost 5 bases, the J end lost 6 bases, and 14 bases lay between the germline ends.

The DNA of the CDR3 is TGTGCCAGCAGCTTGGCCTTTCCAGCGGGGCAAGAGACCCAGTACTTC. Translating gives CASSLAFPAGQETQYF. This sequence joins TRBV5-6 and TRBJ2-5; 7 bases are shared with TRBD2. Germline loops: CDR1 SGHDT, CDR2 YYEEEE. This CDR3 is 16 amino acids long. Unmatched junction bases numbered 7, after V lost 0 bases and J lost 2 bases.

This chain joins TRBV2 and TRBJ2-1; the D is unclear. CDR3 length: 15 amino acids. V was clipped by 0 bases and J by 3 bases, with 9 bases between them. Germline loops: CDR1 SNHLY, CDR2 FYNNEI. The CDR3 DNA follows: TGTGCCAGCAGTGAAGCCCCGACAAGCTACAATGAGCAGTTCTTC. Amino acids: CASSEAPTSYNEQFF.

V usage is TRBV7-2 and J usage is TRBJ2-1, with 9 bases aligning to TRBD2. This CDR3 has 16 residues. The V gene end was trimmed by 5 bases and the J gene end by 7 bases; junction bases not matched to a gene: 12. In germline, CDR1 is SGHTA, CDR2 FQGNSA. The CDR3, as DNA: TGTGCCAGCAGCCTCTGGGGGACTAGCAGCCCGAATGAGCAGTTCTTC. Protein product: CASSLWGTSSPNEQFF.

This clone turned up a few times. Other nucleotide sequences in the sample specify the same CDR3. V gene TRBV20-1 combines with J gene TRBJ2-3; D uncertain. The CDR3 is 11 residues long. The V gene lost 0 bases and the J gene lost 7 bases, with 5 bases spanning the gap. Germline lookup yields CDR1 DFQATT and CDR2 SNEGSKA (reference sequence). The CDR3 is CSARDLNTQYF. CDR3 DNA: TGCAGTGCTAGAGATCTTAATACGCAGTATTTT.

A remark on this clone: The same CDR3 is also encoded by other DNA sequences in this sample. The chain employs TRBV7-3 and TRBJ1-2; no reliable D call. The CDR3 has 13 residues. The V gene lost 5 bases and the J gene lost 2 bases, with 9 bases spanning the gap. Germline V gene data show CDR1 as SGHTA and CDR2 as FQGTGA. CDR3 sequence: CASSPDKNYGYTF. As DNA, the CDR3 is TGTGCCAGCAGCCCAGACAAGAACTATGGCTACACCTTC.

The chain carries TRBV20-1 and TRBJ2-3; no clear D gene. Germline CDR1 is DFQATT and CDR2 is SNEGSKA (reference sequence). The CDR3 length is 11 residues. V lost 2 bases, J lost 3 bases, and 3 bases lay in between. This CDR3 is CSARQTDTQYF. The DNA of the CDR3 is TGCAGTGCTAGACAGACAGATACGCAGTATTTT.

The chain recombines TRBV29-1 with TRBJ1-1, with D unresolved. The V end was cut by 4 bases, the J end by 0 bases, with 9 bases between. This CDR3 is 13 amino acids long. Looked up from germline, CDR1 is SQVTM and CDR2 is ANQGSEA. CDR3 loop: CSVAGIMNTEAFF. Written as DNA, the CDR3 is TGCAGCGTTGCCGGGATTATGAACACTGAAGCTTTCTTT.

Here the CDR3 reads CASSLFREDYGYTF. CDR3 DNA sequence: TGTGCCAGCAGTTTATTCAGGGAGGACTATGGCTACACCTTC. The V and J genes are TRBV28 and TRBJ1-2; tentatively, D is TRBD1 (5 bases). The CDR3 length is 14 residues. Germline V gives CDR1 MDHEN, CDR2 SYDVKM. The V and J ends lost 1 base and 3 bases respectively, with 9 bases between them.

This CDR3 is CATRGQGGYGYTF. The CDR3 nucleotides read TGTGCCACTAGAGGACAGGGTGGCTATGGCTACACCTTC. V is TRBV19 and J is TRBJ1-2; 8 bases agree with TRBD1. The CDR3 has 13 amino acids. CDR1 LNHDA and CDR2 SQIVND come from the germline V gene (reference sequence). V gave up 10 bases and J gave up 4 bases; unmatched junction bases: 8.

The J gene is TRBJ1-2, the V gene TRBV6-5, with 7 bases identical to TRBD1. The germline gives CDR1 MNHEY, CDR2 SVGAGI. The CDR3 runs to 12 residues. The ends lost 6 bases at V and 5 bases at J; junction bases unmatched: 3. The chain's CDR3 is CASSGTAYGYTF. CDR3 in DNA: TGTGCCAGCAGCGGGACAGCTTATGGCTACACCTTC.

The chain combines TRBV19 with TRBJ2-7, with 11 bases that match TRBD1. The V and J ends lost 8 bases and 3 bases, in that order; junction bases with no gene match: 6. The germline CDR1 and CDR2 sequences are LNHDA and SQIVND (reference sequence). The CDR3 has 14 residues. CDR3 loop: CASSGTGGIYEQYF. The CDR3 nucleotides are TGTGCCAGTTCCGGGACAGGGGGAATCTACGAGCAGTACTTC.

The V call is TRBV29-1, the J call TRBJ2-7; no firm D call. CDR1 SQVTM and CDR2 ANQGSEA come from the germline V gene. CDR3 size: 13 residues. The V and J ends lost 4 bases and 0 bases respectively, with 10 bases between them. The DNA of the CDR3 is TGCAGCGTTGTTGCGCAAAGCTCCTACGAGCAGTACTTC. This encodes CSVVAQSSYEQYF.

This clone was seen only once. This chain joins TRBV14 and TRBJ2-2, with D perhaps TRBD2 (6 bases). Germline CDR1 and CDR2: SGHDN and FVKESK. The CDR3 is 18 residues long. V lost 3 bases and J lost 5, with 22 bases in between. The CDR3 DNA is TGTGCCAGCAGCCAGGGCAATGCGGGAACCTCGGGAACCGGGGAGCTGTTTTTT. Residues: CASSQGNAGTSGTGELFF.

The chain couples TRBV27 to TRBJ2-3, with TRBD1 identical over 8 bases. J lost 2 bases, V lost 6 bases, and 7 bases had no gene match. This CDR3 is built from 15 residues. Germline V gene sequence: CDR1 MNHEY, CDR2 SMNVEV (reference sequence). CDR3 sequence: CASRPRDRHTDTQYF. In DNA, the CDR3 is TGTGCCAGCAGACCTCGGGACAGGCACACAGATACGCAGTATTTT.

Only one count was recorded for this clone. The CDR3 spells CASGLGDFNQPQHF. Here the CDR3 DNA reads TGTGCTAGTGGTTTAGGGGACTTCAATCAGCCCCAGCATTTT. The V and J genes are TRBV12-5 and TRBJ1-5, with TRBD1 as a possible D gene (5 bases). V lost 3 bases and J 3 bases, leaving 9 bases between the germline ends. This CDR3 has 14 amino acids. The germline V gene has CDR1 LGHNT and CDR2 FRNRAP.